This TCR beta chain was identified in a study of cytomegalovirus exposure and HLA in healthy donors. Researchers ran the PCR with 60 Vbeta and 13 Jbeta primers. Sequencing was performed with immunoSEQ multiplex PCR; in TCRdb, only in-frame clones are kept and a portion is missing. Here the sample spans 150,000 to 200,000 clones, about 88% being singletons. The sample holds a few counts of this clone. V dropped 8 bases and J dropped 4 bases, with 8 bases sitting between them. The CDR3 contains 12 residues. The germline V gene has CDR1 MNHNY and CDR2 SVGAGI (reference sequence). This chain connects TRBV6-6 to TRBJ1-4, with unresolved D. The clonotype comes from a woman aged 18-30 years in good health and CMV-seronegative. The sample comprised PBMCs. CDR3 in DNA: TGTGCCAGCGGTCCAGATAATGAAAAACTGTTTTTT. Its protein product is CASGPDNEKLFF.